This T cell receptor beta chain was obtained from a study of PD-1 blockade in classical Hodgkin lymphoma. The method was immunoSEQ multiplex PCR; TCRdb's version includes in-frame clones alone and lacks a portion of them. The repertoire consists of about 99,000 clones, with about four fifths occurring once and the leading ten covering approximately 15%. This clone has a single count. Antigen specificity is unknown. Germline V gene lookup returns CDR1 MNHEY and CDR2 SMNVEV (reference sequence). CDR3 length: 15 amino acids. V lost 0 bases to trimming and J lost 8 bases, with 13 bases between them. Whole-study results and caveats: Why repertoires differed is undefined; disease activity or prior therapy possibly contributed. Before treatment, complete responders showed about the same diversity as newly diagnosed patients. The CD4+ diversity rise by C4D1 was clearest in complete responders.

In every patient, relapse followed autologous stem cell transplantation, while exposure to brentuximab vedotin differed. The source is a human donor with classical Hodgkin lymphoma. The input for sequencing was peripheral blood mononuclear cells (PBMCs), taken before the second cycle of nivolumab. The chain has TRBV27 and TRBJ1-4; D not certain. Here the CDR3 reads CASSLSRGIGEKLFF. CDR3 in DNA: TGTGCCAGCAGTTTATCGCGCGGGATTGGAGAAAAACTGTTTTTT.